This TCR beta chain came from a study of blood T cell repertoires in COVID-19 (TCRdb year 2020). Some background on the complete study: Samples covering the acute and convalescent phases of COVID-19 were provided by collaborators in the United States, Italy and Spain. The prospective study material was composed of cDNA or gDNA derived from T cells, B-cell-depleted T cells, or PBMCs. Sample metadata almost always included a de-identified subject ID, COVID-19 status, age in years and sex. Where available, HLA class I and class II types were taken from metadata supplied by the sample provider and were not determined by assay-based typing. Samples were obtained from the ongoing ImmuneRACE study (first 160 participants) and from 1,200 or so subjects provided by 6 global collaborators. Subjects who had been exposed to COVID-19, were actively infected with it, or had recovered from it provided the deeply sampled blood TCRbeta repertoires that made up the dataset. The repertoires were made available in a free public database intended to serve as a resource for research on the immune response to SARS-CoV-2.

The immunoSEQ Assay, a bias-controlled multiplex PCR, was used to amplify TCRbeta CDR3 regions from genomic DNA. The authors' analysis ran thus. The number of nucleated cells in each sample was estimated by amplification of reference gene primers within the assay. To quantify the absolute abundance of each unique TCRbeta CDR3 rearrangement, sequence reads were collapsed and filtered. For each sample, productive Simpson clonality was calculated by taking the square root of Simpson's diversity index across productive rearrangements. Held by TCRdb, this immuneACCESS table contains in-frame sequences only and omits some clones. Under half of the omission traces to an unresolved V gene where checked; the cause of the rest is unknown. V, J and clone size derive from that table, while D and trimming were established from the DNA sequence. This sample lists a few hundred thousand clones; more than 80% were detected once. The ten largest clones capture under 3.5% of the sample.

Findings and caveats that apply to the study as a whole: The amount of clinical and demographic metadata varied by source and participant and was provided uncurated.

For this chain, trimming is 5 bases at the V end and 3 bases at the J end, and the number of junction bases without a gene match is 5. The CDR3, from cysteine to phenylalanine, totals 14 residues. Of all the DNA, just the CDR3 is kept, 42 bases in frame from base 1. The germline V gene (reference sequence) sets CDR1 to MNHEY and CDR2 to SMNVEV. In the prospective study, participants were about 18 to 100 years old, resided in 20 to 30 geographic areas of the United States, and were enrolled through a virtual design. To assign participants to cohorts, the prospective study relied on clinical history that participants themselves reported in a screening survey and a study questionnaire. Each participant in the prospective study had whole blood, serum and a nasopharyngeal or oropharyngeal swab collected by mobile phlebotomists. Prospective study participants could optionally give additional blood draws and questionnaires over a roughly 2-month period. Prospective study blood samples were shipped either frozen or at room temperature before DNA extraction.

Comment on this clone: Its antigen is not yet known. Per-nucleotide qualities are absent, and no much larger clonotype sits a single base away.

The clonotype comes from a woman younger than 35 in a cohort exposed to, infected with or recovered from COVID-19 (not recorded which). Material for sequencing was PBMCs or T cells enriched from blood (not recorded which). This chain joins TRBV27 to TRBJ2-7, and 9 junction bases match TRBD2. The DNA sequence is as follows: TGTGCCAGCAGTGTTAGCGGGAGCGGCTACGAGCAGTACTTC. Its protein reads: CASSVSGSGYEQYF.